The clone carrying this T cell receptor beta chain came up many times. The study used blood bank volunteers in Maryland, USA, as healthy controls. These data are taken from a study of neurological immune-mediated disorders. The cDNA was produced through 5'RACE with 10-nucleotide random UMIs. TCRdb called the 5' RACE reads again in MiXCR, with one record for every CDR3 protein. The sample holds tens of thousands of distinct CDR3 sequences, about 6.9% seen once. This CDR3 contains 17 residues. With 0 bases clipped from V and 1 base from J, the junction kept 6 bases outside the gene matches. Germline CDR1 and CDR2: MGHRA and YSYEKL.

The sample taken for sequencing was CD4+ T cells from blood. The TCR sequence derives from a woman aged 40 to 49 in good health. The genes are TRBV4-1 and TRBJ2-1; 7 positions agree with TRBD2. Here the CDR3 DNA reads TGCGCCAGCAGCCAAGAGGCGGGAGAGGGGTCCTACAATGAGCAGTTCTTC. Translation: CASSQEAGEGSYNEQFF.